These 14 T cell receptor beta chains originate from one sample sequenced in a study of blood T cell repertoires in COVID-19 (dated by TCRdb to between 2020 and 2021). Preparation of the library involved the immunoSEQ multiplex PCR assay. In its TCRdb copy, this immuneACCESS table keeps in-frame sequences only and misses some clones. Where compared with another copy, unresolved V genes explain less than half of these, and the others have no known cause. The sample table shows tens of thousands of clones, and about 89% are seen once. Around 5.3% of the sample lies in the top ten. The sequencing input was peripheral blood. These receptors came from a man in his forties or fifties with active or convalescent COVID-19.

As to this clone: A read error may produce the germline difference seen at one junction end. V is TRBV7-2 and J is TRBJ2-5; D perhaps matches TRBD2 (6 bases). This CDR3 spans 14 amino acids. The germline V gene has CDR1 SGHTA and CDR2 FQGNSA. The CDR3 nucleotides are TGTGCCAGCGGCTTCAGCGGGCTCCAAGAGACCCAGTACTTC. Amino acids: CASGFSGLQETQYF.

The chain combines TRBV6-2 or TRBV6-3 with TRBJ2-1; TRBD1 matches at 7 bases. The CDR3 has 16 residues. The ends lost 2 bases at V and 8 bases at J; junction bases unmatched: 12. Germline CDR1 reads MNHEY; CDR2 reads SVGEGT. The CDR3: CASSYPTGSPTYEQFF. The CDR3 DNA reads TGTGCCAGCAGTTACCCGACAGGGAGTCCTACCTATGAGCAGTTCTTC.

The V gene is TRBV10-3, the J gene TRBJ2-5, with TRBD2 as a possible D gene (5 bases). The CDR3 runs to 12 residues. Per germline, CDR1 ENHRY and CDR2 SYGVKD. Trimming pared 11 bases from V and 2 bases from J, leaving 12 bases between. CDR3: CAARGTQETQYF. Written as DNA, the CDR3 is TGTGCCGCCCGGGGTACTCAAGAGACCCAGTACTTC.

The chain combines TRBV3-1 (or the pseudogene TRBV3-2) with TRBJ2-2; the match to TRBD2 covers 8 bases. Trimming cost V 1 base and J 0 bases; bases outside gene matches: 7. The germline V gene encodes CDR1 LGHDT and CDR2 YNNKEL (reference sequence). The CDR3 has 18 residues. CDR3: CASSQGWAGGTNTGELFF. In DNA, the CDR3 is TGTGCCAGCAGCCAAGGTTGGGCGGGGGGCACGAACACCGGGGAGCTGTTTTTT.

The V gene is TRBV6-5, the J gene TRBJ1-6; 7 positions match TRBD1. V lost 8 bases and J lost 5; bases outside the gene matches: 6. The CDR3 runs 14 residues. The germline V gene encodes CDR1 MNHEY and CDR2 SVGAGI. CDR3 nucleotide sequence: TGTGCCAGCCATGGGGGACAGAATAATTCACCCCTCCACTTT. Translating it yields CASHGGQNNSPLHF.

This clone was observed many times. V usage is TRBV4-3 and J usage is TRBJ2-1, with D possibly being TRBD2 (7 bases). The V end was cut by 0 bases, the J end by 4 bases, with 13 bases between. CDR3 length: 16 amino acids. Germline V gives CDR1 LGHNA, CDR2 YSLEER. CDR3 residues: CASSQDWGGAYNEQFF. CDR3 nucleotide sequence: TGCGCCAGCAGCCAAGATTGGGGGGGGGCATACAATGAGCAGTTCTTC.

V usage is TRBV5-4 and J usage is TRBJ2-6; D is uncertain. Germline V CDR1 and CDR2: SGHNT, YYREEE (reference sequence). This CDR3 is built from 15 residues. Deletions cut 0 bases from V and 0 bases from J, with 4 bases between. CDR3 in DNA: TGTGCCAGCAGCTTGGACAGCTCTGGGGCCAACGTCCTGACTTTC. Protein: CASSLDSSGANVLTF.

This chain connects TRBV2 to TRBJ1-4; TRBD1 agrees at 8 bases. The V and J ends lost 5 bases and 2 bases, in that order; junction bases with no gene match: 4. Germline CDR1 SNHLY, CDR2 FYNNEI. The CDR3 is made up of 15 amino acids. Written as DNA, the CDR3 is TGTGCCAGCAGTTCCAGGACAGGGACTAATGAAAAACTGTTTTTT. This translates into CASSSRTGTNEKLFF.

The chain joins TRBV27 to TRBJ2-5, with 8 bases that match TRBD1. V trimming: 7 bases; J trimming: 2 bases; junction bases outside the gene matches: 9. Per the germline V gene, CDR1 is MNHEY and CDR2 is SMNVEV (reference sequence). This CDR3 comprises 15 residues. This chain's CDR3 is CASKRRQGIQETQYF. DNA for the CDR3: TGTGCCAGCAAAAGACGACAGGGGATACAAGAGACCCAGTACTTC.

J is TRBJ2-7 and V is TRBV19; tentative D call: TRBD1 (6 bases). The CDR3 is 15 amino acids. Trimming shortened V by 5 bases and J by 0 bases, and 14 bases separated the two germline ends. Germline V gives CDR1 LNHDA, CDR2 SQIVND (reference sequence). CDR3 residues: CASSGNRASSYEQYV. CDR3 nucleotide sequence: TGTGCCAGTAGTGGCAACAGGGCCAGCTCCTACGAGCAGTACGTC.

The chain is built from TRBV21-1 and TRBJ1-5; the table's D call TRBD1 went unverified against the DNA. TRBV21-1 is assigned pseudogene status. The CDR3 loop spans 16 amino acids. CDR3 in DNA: TGTGCCAGCAGCACTTGGACCCAGGGGGTCAATCAGCCCCAGCATTTT. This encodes CASSTWTQGVNQPQHF.

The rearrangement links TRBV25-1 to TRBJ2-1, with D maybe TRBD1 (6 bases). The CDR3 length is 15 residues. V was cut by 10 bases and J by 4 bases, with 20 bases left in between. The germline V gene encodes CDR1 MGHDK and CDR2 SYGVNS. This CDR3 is CATLPTGLLYNEQFF. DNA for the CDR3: TGTGCCACCCTTCCGACAGGTCTACTATACAATGAGCAGTTCTTC.

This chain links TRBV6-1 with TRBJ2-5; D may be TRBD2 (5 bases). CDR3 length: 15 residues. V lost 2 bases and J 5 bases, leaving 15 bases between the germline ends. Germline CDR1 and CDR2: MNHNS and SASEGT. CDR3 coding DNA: TGTGCCAGCAGTGAATCGGCTCCCCCGGGGGAGACCCAGTACTTC. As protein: CASSESAPPGETQYF.

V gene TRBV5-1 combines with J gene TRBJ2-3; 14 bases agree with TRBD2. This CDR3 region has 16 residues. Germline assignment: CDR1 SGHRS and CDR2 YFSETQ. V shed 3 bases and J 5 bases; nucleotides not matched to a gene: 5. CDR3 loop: CASSSGTSGGGDTQYF. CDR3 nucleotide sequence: TGCGCCAGCAGCTCAGGGACTAGCGGGGGAGGAGATACGCAGTATTTT.